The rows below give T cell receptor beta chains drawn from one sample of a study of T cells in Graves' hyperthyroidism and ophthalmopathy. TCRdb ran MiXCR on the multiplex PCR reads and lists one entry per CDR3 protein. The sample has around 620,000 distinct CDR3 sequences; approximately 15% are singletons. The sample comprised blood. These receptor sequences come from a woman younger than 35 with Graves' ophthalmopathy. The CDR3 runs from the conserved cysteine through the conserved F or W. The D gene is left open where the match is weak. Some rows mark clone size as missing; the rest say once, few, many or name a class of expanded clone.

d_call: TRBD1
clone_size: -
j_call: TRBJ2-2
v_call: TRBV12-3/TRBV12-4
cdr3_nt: TGTGCCAGCAGTCCGACAGGGGGCTGGAACACCGGGGAGCTGTTTTTT
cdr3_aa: CASSPTGGWNTGELFF

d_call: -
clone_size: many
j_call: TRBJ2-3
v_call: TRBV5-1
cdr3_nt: TGCGCCAGCAGCTTGTTTGGGGAACCCGGGGAAGATACGCAGTATTTT
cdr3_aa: CASSLFGEPGEDTQYF

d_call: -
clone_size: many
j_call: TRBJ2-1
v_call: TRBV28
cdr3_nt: TGTGCCAGCCGAGGGGCCTCAATACCCTTCTCCTACAATGAGCAGTTCTTC
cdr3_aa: CASRGASIPFSYNEQFF

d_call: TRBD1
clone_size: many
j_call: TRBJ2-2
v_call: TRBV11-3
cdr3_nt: TGTGCCAGCAGCCGACGGACAGGGTCTACCGGGGAGCTGTTTTTT
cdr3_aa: CASSRRTGSTGELFF

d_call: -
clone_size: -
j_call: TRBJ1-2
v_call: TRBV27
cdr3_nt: TGTGCCAGCAGTCGCCGGGGGGGGCGGGAAAGTGGCTACACCTTC
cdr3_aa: CASSRRGGRESGYTF

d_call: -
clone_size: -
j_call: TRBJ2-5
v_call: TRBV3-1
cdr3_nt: TGTGCCAGCAATCAAGCGACCCAAGAGACCCAGTACTTC
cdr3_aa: CASNQATQETQYF

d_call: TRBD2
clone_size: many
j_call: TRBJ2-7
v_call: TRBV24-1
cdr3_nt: TGTGCCACCAGTGAGTCGGGACTAGCTGCCTACGAGCAGTACTTC
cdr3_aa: CATSESGLAAYEQYF

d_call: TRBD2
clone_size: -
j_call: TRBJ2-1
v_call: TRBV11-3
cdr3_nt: TGTGCCAGCAGCAAACCGGGACTAGCGGCTCATGAGCAGTTCTTC
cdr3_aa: CASSKPGLAAHEQFF

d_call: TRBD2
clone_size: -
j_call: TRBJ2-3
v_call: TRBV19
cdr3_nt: TGTGCCAGGGGAGCGGGAGGGCTAAGCACAGATACGCAGTATTTT
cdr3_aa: CARGAGGLSTDTQYF

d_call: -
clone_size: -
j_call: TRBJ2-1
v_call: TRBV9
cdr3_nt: TGTGCCAGCAGCGGGTGGAGTGCGGGACGGAGCCCCAATGAGCAGTTCTTC
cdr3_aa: CASSGWSAGRSPNEQFF

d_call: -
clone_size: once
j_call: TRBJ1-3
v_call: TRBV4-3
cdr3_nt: TGCGCCAGCAGCTGGAGAGTCAGTGGCGAGTATGGAAACACCATATATTTT
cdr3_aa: CASSWRVSGEYGNTIYF

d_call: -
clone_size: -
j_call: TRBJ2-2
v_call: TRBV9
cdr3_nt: TGTGCCAGCAGCGGGTCCAGGGTTCACGGGGAGCTGTTTTTT
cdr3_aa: CASSGSRVHGELFF

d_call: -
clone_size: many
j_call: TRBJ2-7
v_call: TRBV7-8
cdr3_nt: TGTGCCAGCAGCTTAACGTCTGCCTCCTACGAGCAGTACTTC
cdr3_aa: CASSLTSASYEQYF

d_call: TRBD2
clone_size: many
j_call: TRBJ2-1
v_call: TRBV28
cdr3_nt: TGTGCCAGCAGCCCTAGCGGGGACTCCTACAATGAGCAGTTCTTC
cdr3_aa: CASSPSGDSYNEQFF

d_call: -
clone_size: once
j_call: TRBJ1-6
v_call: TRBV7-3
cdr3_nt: TGTGCCAGCAGCTTAAGTGGGCAGTATAATTCACCCCTCCACTTT
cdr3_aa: CASSLSGQYNSPLHF

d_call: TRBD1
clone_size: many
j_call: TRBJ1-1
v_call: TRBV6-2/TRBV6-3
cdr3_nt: TGTGCCGTGCGGAGGGACAGGGAAAGGCAAGATGAAGCTTTCTTT
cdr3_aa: CAVRRDRERQDEAFF

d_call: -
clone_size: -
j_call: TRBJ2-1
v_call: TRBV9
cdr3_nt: TGTGCCAGCAGCGCCCAGGTGGGCGTGGGTGAGCAGTTCTTC
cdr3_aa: CASSAQVGVGEQFF

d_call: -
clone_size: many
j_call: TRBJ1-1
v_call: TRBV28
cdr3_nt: TGTGCCAGTAAACTCGGACAGTCTGAAGCTTTCTTT
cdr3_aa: CASKLGQSEAFF

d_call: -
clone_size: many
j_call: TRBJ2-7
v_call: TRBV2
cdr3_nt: TGTGCCAGCAACCCCCGGGGGCTAGCGCTTACCTACGAGCAGTACTTC
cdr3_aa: CASNPRGLALTYEQYF

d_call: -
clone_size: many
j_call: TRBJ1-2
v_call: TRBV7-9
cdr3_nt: TGTGCCAGCAGCTTAGAGCTAGAGGGCTACACCTTC
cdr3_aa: CASSLELEGYTF

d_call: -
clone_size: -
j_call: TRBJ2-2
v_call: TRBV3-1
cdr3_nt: TGTGCCAGCAGCCACGTCGGACCCCGAGGTGGCGGGGAGCTGTTTTTT
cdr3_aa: CASSHVGPRGGGELFF

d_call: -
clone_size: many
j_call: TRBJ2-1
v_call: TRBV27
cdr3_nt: TGTGCCAGTTCGGAGATGGGGAGTCAGGACAATGAGCAGTTCTTC
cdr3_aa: CASSEMGSQDNEQFF

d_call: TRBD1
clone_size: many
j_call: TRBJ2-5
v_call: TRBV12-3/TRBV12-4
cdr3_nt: TGTGCCAGCAGTTTTGCCGGGACAGGGAGGAAGACCCAGTACTTC
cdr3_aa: CASSFAGTGRKTQYF

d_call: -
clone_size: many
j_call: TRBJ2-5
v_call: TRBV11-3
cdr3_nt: TGTGCCAGCAGCCTGAACAGAAACCAAGAGACCCAGTACTTC
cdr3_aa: CASSLNRNQETQYF

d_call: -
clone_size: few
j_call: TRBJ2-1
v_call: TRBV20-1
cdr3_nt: TGCAGTGCTAGAGATTGGTTACGCATCTCCTACAATGAGCAGTTCTTC
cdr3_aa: CSARDWLRISYNEQFF

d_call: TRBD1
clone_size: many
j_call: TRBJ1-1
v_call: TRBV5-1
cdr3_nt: TGCGCCAGCAGCCCTGGCCGGGGACAGGGGAATACTGAAGCTTTCTTT
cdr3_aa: CASSPGRGQGNTEAFF

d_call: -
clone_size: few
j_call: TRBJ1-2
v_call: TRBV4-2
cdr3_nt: TGTGCCAGCAGCCAAAGGGAGCCGGCAGCTGGCTACACCTTC
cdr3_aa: CASSQREPAAGYTF

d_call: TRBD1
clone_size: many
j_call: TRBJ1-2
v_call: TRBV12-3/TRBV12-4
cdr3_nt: TGTGCCAGCAGCTTGACAGGGGTCCCTAACTATGGCTACACCTTC
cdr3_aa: CASSLTGVPNYGYTF

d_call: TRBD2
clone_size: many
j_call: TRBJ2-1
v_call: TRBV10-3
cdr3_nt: TGTGCCATCAGTGCGGGGCCACGCGGACTAGCGGAGGTCAATGAGCAGTTCTTC
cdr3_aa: CAISAGPRGLAEVNEQFF

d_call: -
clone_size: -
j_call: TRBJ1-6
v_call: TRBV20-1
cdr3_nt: TGCAGTGCTAGAAGAGTACTCGACGGGGGAAATTCACCCCTCCACTTT
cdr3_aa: CSARRVLDGGNSPLHF

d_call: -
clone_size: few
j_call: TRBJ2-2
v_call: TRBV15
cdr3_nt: TGTGCCACCAGCGTCAGGGGGACTTATGTAACCGGGGAGCTGTTTTTT
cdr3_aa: CATSVRGTYVTGELFF

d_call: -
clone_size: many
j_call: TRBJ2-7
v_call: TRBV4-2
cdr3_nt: TGTGCCAGCAGCCTCACCGGCAGGGGAAGGGACGAGCAGTACTTC
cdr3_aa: CASSLTGRGRDEQYF

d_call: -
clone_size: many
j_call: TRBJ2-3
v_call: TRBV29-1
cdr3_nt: TGCAGCGTTTCCGGGCCTCTCACAGATACGCAGTATTTT
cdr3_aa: CSVSGPLTDTQYF

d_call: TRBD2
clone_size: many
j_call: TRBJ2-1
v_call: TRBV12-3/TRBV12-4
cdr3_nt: TGTGCCAGCAGTTACGGGCCCTTTAGCGGGAGGGCCGAGCAGTTCTTC
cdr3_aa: CASSYGPFSGRAEQFF

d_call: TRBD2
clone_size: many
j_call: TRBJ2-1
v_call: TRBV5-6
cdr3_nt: TGTGCCAGCAGCTTGGTTGTCGCTAGCGGGACAGTGTACAATGAGCAGTTCTTC
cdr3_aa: CASSLVVASGTVYNEQFF

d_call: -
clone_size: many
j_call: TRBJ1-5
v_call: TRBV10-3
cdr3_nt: TGTGCCATCAGCCCCCGGCAGGGTCCCCTTTATAGCAATCAGCCCCAGCATTTT
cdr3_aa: CAISPRQGPLYSNQPQHF

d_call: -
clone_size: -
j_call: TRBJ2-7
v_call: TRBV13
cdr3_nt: TGTGCCAGCAGCTTAATCCTGGCCAATGAGCAGTACTTC
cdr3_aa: CASSLILANEQYF